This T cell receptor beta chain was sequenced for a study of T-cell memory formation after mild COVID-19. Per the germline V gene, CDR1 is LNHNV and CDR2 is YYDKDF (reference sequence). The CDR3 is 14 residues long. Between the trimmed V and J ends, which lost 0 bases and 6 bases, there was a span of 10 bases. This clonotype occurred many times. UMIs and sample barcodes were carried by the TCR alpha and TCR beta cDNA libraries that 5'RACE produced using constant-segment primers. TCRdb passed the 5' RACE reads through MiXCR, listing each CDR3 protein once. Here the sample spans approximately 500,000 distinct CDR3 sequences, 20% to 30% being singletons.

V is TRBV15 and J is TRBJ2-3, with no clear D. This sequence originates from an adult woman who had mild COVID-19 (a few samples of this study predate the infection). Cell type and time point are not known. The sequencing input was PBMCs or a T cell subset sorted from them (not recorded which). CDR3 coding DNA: TGTGCCACCAGCAGAGACGCGGTTTCCGATACGCAGTATTTT. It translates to CATSRDAVSDTQYF.